This T cell receptor (beta chain) was identified in a study of long-term antiretroviral therapy in people with HIV. Study conclusions and caveats: Despite increasing after ART, diversity remained lower than that of transplant donor controls. Against controls, HIV repertoires showed narrower ranges of CDR3 length.

Trimming pared 0 bases from V and 4 bases from J, leaving 16 bases between. The CDR3 is made up of 17 amino acids. CDR1 is ENHRY, CDR2 SYGVKD, per germline. Concerning this clone itself: Its target is unknown.

The authors ran the immunoSEQ assay, v3.0, at survey level. Clones were sequenced by immunoSEQ multiplex PCR, and TCRdb holds only the in-frame ones, with some missing. The sample yields fewer than 35,000 clones, about 74% seen once. HIV-positive participants all received treatment in the United States. This clonotype was obtained from a woman in her forties or fifties with HIV. The rearrangement uses TRBV10-3 and TRBJ2-1; D call uncertain. This sample comprised unsorted PBMCs, obtained 2 years after starting antiretroviral therapy. CDR3 amino acids: CAISESVRRIDYNEQFF. CDR3 in DNA: TGTGCCATCAGTGAGTCGGTGAGGCGGATCGATTACAATGAGCAGTTCTTC.